Shown below are 5 T cell receptor beta chains from a single sample sequenced in a study of control samples from healthy donors and cancer patients. TCRdb's table, derived via immunoSEQ multiplex PCR, lists solely in-frame clones and lacks some. The sample lists tens of thousands of clones, approximately 85% occurring once. Material: blood. All receptors derive from a man aged 40-55 years in good health.

CDR3 sequence reads: CASSLDRGRSPLHF. In nucleotides, the CDR3 is TGTGCCAGCAGTTTGGACAGGGGCCGATCACCCCTCCACTTT. The V gene is TRBV27, the J gene TRBJ1-6; 9 nucleotides match TRBD1. V trimming: 3 bases; J trimming: 10 bases; junction bases outside the gene matches: 4. This CDR3 spans 14 amino acids. CDR1 is MNHEY and CDR2 is SMNVEV in the germline V gene (reference sequence).

The V gene is TRBV2, the J gene TRBJ1-6, with D maybe TRBD1 (6 bases). The germline CDR1 and CDR2 sequences are SNHLY and FYNNEI. The CDR3 runs to 15 residues. Trimming stripped 6 bases from V and 9 bases from J, with 18 bases between. In DNA, the CDR3 is TGTGCCAGCAGGGAACCGGGACATAATTCTTCACCCCTCCACTTT. It is translated as CASREPGHNSSPLHF.

This rearrangement joins TRBV6-5 to TRBJ1-6; the match to TRBD1 covers 7 bases. The CDR3 runs 15 residues. Germline CDR1 is MNHEY and CDR2 is SVGAGI. Trimming removed 7 bases from V and 4 bases from J; junction bases left unmatched: 7. CDR3 nucleotides: TGTGCCAGCACCGTAAGACAGGGTTATAATTCACCCCTCCACTTT. Translation: CASTVRQGYNSPLHF.

V gene TRBV2 combines with J gene TRBJ2-2, with D unclear. The CDR3 has 15 residues. Trimming took 2 bases from V and 7 from J, leaving 14 bases between them. Germline V gene data show CDR1 as SNHLY and CDR2 as FYNNEI. The CDR3 coding sequence is TGTGCCAGCAGTGAATTTGGTGGTAGGATCGGGGAGCTGTTTTTT. Amino acids: CASSEFGGRIGELFF.

CDR3 in DNA: TGTGCCAGCAGCGTCCGGGAGAACACTGAAGCTTTCTTT. Translation: CASSVRENTEAFF. This rearrangement joins TRBV7-6 to TRBJ1-1; the D is unclear. The CDR3 is 13 amino acids. The V end was cut by 5 bases, the J end by 1 base, with 8 bases between. Germline-derived CDR1 and CDR2 are SGHVS and FNYEAQ.